The sequence of this T cell receptor (beta chain) was determined in a study of T cell clonotyping in hematopoietic cell transplantation. Regarding this clone: What it recognizes is unknown.

TCRdb's table, derived via immunoSEQ multiplex PCR, lists solely in-frame clones and lacks some. The sample lists approximately 2,000 clones; 85% to 95% were seen once. General study findings and limits: Pathologically expanded recipient clonotypes increased progressively from day 30 to day 180 as diversity fell.

Germline CDR1 DFQATT, CDR2 SNEGSKA (reference sequence). The V end lost 2 bases, the J end lost 7 bases, and 6 bases lay between the germline ends. This CDR3 spans 11 amino acids. V usage is TRBV20-1 and J usage is TRBJ1-3; D remains unclear. The sequence came from a man in his fifties or sixties in good health. Some clones in this sample may be carry-over from other donors' samples. The sample comprised peripheral blood mononuclear cells. The CDR3 DNA follows: TGCAGTGCTAGACAGTTGAACACCATATATTTT. It codes for CSARQLNTIYF.